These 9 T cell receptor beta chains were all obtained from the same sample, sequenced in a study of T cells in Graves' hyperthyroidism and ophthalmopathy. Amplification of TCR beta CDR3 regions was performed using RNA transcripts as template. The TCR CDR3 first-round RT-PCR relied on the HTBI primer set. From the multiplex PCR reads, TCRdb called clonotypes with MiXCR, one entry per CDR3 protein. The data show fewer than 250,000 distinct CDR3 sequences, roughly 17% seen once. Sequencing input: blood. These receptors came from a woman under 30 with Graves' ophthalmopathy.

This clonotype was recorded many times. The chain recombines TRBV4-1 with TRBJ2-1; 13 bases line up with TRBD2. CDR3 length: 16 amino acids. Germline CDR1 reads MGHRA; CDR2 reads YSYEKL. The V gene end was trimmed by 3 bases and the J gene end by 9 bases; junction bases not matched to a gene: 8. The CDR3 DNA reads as TGCGCCAGCAGCCATACCGGGACTAGCGGGAATAGTGAGCAGTTCTTC. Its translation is CASSHTGTSGNSEQFF.

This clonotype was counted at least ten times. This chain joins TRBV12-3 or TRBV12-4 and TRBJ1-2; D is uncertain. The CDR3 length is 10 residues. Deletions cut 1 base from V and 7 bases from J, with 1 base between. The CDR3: CASSLGGYTF. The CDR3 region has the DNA TGTGCCAGCAGTTTAGGTGGCTACACCTTC.

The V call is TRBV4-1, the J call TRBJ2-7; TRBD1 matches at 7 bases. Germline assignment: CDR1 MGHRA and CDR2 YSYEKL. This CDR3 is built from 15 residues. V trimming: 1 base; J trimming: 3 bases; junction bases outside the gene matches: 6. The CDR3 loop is CASSQGLTGNYEQYV. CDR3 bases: TGCGCCAGCAGCCAAGGGCTGACAGGGAACTACGAGCAGTACGTC.

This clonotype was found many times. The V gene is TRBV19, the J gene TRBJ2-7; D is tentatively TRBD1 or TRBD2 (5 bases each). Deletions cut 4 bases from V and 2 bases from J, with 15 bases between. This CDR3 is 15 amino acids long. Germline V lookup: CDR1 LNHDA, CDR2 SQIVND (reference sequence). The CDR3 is CASSKNRDGAYEQYF. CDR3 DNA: TGTGCCAGTAGTAAGAACCGGGACGGAGCCTACGAGCAGTACTTC.

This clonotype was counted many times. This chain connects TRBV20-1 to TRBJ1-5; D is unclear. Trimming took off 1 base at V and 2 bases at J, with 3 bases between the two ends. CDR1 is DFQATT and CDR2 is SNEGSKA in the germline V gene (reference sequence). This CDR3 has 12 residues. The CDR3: CSARGGNQPQHF. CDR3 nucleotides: TGCAGTGCTAGAGGGGGCAATCAGCCCCAGCATTTT.

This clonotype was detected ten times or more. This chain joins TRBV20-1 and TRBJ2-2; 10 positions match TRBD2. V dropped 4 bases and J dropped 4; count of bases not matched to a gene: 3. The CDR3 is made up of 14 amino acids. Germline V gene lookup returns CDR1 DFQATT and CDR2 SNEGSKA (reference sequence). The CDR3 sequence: CSATGLAVTGELFF. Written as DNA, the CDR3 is TGCAGTGCTACAGGACTAGCGGTCACCGGGGAGCTGTTTTTT.

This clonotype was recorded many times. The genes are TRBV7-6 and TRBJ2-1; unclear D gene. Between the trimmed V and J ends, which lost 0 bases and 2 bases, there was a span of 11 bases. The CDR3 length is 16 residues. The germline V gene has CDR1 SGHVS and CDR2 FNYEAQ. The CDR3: CASSLAITRTYNEQFF. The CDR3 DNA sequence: TGTGCCAGCAGCTTAGCGATCACGCGTACCTACAATGAGCAGTTCTTC.

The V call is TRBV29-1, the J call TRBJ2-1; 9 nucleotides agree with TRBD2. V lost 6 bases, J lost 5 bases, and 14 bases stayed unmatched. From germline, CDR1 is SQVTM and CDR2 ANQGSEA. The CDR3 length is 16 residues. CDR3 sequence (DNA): TGCAGCGTCTCCTACCCCGGGACTAGCACCGACAATGAGCAGTTCTTC. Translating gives CSVSYPGTSTDNEQFF.

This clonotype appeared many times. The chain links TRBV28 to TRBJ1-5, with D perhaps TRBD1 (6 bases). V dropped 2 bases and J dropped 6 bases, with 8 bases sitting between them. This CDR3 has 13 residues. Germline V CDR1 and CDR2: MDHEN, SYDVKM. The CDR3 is CASSLIRGQPQHF. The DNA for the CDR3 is TGTGCCAGCAGTTTAATCAGGGGTCAGCCCCAGCATTTT.